The next 18 T cell receptor beta chains were all read from a single sample in a study of blood T cell repertoires in COVID-19. This table comes from immunoSEQ multiplex PCR, and its TCRdb copy is limited to in-frame clones, with some not included. Of around 200,000 clones listed, around 90% are singletons. Sample: peripheral blood. The receptors come from a man aged 40-55 years with acute or convalescent COVID-19.

The CDR3 DNA sequence: TGTGCCAGCTCAGAGAGGATTAGCACCGGGGAGCTGTTTTTT. It translates to CASSERISTGELFF. This chain connects TRBV18 to TRBJ2-2; D unresolved. CDR1 is KGHSH, CDR2 LQKENI, per germline. This CDR3 has 14 residues. Trimming removed 5 bases from V and 4 bases from J, with 11 bases in between.

CDR3 region: CASSRDRGLGYTF. For the CDR3, the DNA is TGTGCCAGCAGCCGGGACAGGGGGCTTGGCTACACCTTC. V usage is TRBV7-2 and J usage is TRBJ1-2; the match to TRBD1 covers 12 bases. The CDR3 totals 13 residues. Germline V gives CDR1 SGHTA, CDR2 FQGNSA. V was pared by 5 bases and J by 7 bases, with 2 bases of the junction left unmatched.

The CDR3 sequence is CASSESWTGLNTEAFF. The CDR3 nucleotides are TGTGCCAGCAGTGAAAGTTGGACAGGGCTGAACACTGAAGCTTTCTTT. The chain carries TRBV2 and TRBJ1-1, with 8 bases lining up with TRBD1. The CDR3 extends over 16 amino acids. Germline V gives CDR1 SNHLY, CDR2 FYNNEI. The V segment lost 2 bases and the J segment 0 bases; nucleotides outside the gene matches: 5.

This clone has just one count. The rearrangement uses TRBV6-5 and TRBJ2-7, with D perhaps matching TRBD1 (6 bases). Trimming took 0 bases from V and 4 from J, leaving 10 bases between them. This CDR3 spans 14 amino acids. Germline V lookup: CDR1 MNHEY, CDR2 SVGAGI. The CDR3 DNA reads as TGTGCCAGCAGTTACTCGCAGGGGCGGTACGAGCAGTACTTC. This encodes CASSYSQGRYEQYF.

The chain links TRBV5-4 to TRBJ1-1, with a weak D call TRBD1 (6 bases). The CDR3 is 13 amino acids. Germline V gene data show CDR1 as SGHNT and CDR2 as YYREEE (reference sequence). V was trimmed by 3 bases and J by 3 bases, leaving 9 bases between them. The CDR3 DNA sequence: TGTGCCAGCAGCTCGGGGACACACACTGAAGCTTTCTTT. Protein product: CASSSGTHTEAFF. The full variable domain, completed using reference TRBV5-4 and TRBJ1-1, is ETGVTQSPTHLIKTRGQQVTLRCSSQSGHNTVSWYQQALGQGPQFIFQYYREEENGRGNFPPRFSGLQFPNYSSELNVNALELDDSALYLCASSSGTHTEAFFGQGTRLTVV.

The chain is built from TRBV6-5 and TRBJ1-5; no clear D. The CDR3 covers 15 residues. The germline V gene has CDR1 MNHEY and CDR2 SVGAGI. V dropped 3 bases and J dropped 2 bases, with 11 bases sitting between them. The CDR3 nucleotides are TGTGCCAGCAGTTATGATGGGCAGGGCAATCAGCCCCAGCATTTT. It translates to CASSYDGQGNQPQHF.

Here the CDR3 reads CSVASRGPPSSPYGYTF. CDR3 sequence (DNA): TGCAGCGTCGCATCCAGGGGGCCCCCCTCATCCCCGTATGGCTACACCTTC. This sequence joins TRBV29-1 and TRBJ1-2, with 8 bases matching TRBD1. Per germline, CDR1 SQVTM and CDR2 ANQGSEA. CDR3 length: 17 residues. The J segment lost 5 bases and the V segment lost 6 bases, leaving 20 bases of the junction unmatched.

The rearrangement joins TRBV19 to TRBJ2-4; 8 bases are shared with TRBD1. The CDR3 spans 14 residues. V dropped 4 bases and J dropped 6; count of bases not matched to a gene: 5. Germline CDR1 is LNHDA and CDR2 is SQIVND (reference sequence). The CDR3 DNA sequence: TGTGCCAGTAGTACCCCCGACAGGGGAAACATTCAGTACTTC. Its protein product is CASSTPDRGNIQYF. Full variable domain (missing parts from reference TRBV19 and TRBJ2-4): DGGITQSPKYLFRKEGQNVTLSCEQNLNHDAMYWYRQDPGQGLRLIYYSQIVNDFQKGDIAEGYSVSREKKESFPLTVTSAQKNPTAFYLCASSTPDRGNIQYFGAGTRLSVL.

With regard to this clone: Other DNA sequences in the sample encode the same CDR3. V and J are TRBV13 and TRBJ2-2; D is perhaps TRBD2 (5 bases). The CDR3 extends over 14 amino acids. Trimming left V 8 bases short and J 5 bases short, with 15 bases between. Germline assignment: CDR1 PRHDT and CDR2 FYEKMQ (reference sequence). CDR3 in amino acids: CASRRDVQTGELFF. DNA of the CDR3: TGTGCCAGCCGCCGGGATGTTCAAACCGGGGAGCTGTTTTTT.

This rearrangement joins TRBV5-1 to TRBJ2-2, with TRBD2 matching over 12 bases. V was clipped by 3 bases and J by 4 bases; unmatched bases: 1. CDR1 and CDR2 from the germline V gene are SGHRS and YFSETQ. There are 15 residues in the CDR3. DNA for the CDR3: TGCGCCAGCAGCTCGGGACTAGCGGGCACCGGGGAGCTGTTTTTT. It codes for CASSSGLAGTGELFF. Filled out from reference TRBV5-1 and TRBJ2-2, the complete variable domain reads KAGVTQTPRYLIKTRGQQVTLSCSPISGHRSVSWYQQTPGQGLQFLFEYFSETQRNKGNFPGRFSGRQFSNSRSEMNVSTLELGDSALYLCASSSGLAGTGELFFGEGSRLTVL.

The chain carries TRBV28 and TRBJ2-7, with 11 bases that match TRBD1. V gave up 2 bases and J gave up 4 bases; unmatched junction bases: 10. In germline, CDR1 is MDHEN, CDR2 SYDVKM. This CDR3 region has 17 residues. The CDR3 protein is CASSLPAGTGGDYEQYF. The CDR3 bases are TGTGCCAGCAGTTTACCGGCCGGGACAGGGGGGGATTACGAGCAGTACTTC.

Here the CDR3 DNA reads TGTGCCAGCAGCTTGAATATCGGGAGGGACTCACCCCTCCACTTT. Protein product: CASSLNIGRDSPLHF. This sequence joins TRBV5-6 and TRBJ1-6; TRBD1 is a possible D gene (5 bases). Germline CDR1 SGHDT, CDR2 YYEEEE. CDR3 length equals 15 residues. Trimming took off 1 base at V and 10 bases at J, with 15 bases between the two ends.

This sequence joins TRBV6-5 and TRBJ1-6, with D possibly TRBD1 on 5 matching bases. CDR3 size: 15 residues. Trimming took off 7 bases at V and 9 bases at J, with 19 bases between the two ends. CDR1 is MNHEY, CDR2 SVGAGI, per germline. CDR3 nucleotide sequence: TGTGCCAGCAAAGAGAAAGGGGTTTCAACTTCACCCCTCCACTTT. Protein: CASKEKGVSTSPLHF.

V and J are TRBV6-5 and TRBJ2-7, with 9 bases that match TRBD1. The length of the CDR3 is 14 residues. V lost 6 bases to trimming and J lost 3 bases; unmatched junction nucleotides: 6. Germline-derived CDR1 and CDR2 are MNHEY and SVGAGI. CDR3 sequence (DNA): TGTGCCAGCAGCACGGACAGGGGCGGCTACGAGCAGTACTTC. It specifies CASSTDRGGYEQYF.

The chain is built from TRBV5-1 and TRBJ1-5, with 7 bases lining up with TRBD1. This CDR3 has 14 amino acids. The trim removed 4 bases at V and 1 base at J, leaving 2 bases unmatched. Looked up from germline, CDR1 is SGHRS and CDR2 is YFSETQ. Written as DNA, the CDR3 is TGCGCCAGCAGCCAGGGGGGCAGCAATCAGCCCCAGCATTTT. As protein: CASSQGGSNQPQHF. The whole variable domain, filled in from reference TRBV5-1 and TRBJ1-5, reads KAGVTQTPRYLIKTRGQQVTLSCSPISGHRSVSWYQQTPGQGLQFLFEYFSETQRNKGNFPGRFSGRQFSNSRSEMNVSTLELGDSALYLCASSQGGSNQPQHFGDGTRLSIL.

The V call is TRBV24-1, the J call TRBJ2-3; 8 bases map to TRBD2. Germline CDR1 and CDR2: KGHDR and SFDVKD. V dropped 9 bases and J dropped 2; count of bases not matched to a gene: 6. The CDR3 runs to 14 residues. CDR3 in amino acids: CATGLAGTTDTQYF. DNA of the CDR3: TGTGCCACCGGATTAGCGGGGACCACAGATACGCAGTATTTT.

The genes are TRBV5-1 and TRBJ2-3, with TRBD2 identical over 11 bases. Germline trimming cut 0 bases from V and 5 bases from J; bases unmatched to any gene: 11. This CDR3 contains 18 residues. Germline values: CDR1 SGHRS, CDR2 YFSETQ. Here the CDR3 reads CASSLAMTSGAFEDTQYF. CDR3 bases: TGCGCCAGCAGCTTGGCCATGACTAGCGGGGCTTTCGAAGATACGCAGTATTTT.

CDR3 amino acids: CASTDLVAGYTEAFF. For the CDR3, the DNA is TGTGCCAGCACTGATCTGGTTGCAGGGTACACTGAAGCTTTCTTT. The J gene is TRBJ1-1, the V gene TRBV27, with D maybe TRBD1 (5 bases). This CDR3 is built from 15 residues. The germline V gene has CDR1 MNHEY and CDR2 SMNVEV (reference sequence). Deletions cut 7 bases from V and 3 bases from J, with 18 bases between.